The entry below describes one T cell receptor beta chain. This clonotype occurred a few times. There is no known antigen for this receptor. Qualities for individual bases were not recorded, and no much larger clone is one base off. The sample belongs to a study of molecular identifiers for immune sequencing clone quantification (dated by TCRdb to 2016 to 2019). At the level of the whole study: For a replicate experiment, the RNA from either 20,000 or 100,000 naive CD8 T cells was divided into five aliquots, and four of those aliquots went on to sequencing. This methods study used CD8 T cells to benchmark TCR RNA copy counting and molecular-identifier clustering-based TCR repertoire sequencing (MIDCIRS). Beyond this particular receptor, the publication reports: Highly expanded clone sizes could be underestimated if identical TCR molecules share a barcode. Modeling estimated 2.5 to 3.5 recovered TCR RNA copies per cell, compared with about 9.8 by digital PCR, which implies about 30% capture efficiency. When barcode sub-clustering was not used, chimeric consensus sequences inflated TCR diversity, with chimeras reaching as high as 47%. Spiked-in Jurkat TCR RNA equivalent to a single cell was reported to be detectable even among fewer than 1.2 million naive CD8 T cells. Spiked-in Jurkat TCR RNA (10 copies' worth), which is not part of the donor repertoire, was contained in the naive libraries. In CMV-specific effector cells, clones with more than 20 RNA copies contained over 99% of molecules, whereas in naive cells such clones contained under 1% of molecules.

Libraries of naive CD8 T cells were built from around 18,000 to 910,000 sorted cells, with 10%, 30% or 50% of the purified RNA used. Naive CD8 T cells, defined as CD8+CD4-CCR7+CD45RA+, were FACS-sorted into RLT Plus buffer on a BD FACSAria II. Nine to eleven TCR copies' worth of Jurkat RNA were spiked into roughly 17,000-1,100,000 naive CD8 T cell samples to test detection sensitivity. CD8 T cells were enriched using RosetteSep CD8+ T Cell Enrichment Cocktail and Ficoll-Paque, and the enriched cells then underwent ACK red cell lysis. V lost 5 bases and J lost 0 bases; the stretch between them is 13 bases long. From the germline V gene (reference sequence), CDR1 is MNHEY and CDR2 is SMNVEV. Inclusive of the bounding cysteine and phenylalanine, the CDR3 is 16 residues long. The only DNA kept is the CDR3, 48 bases in frame from the first base. Libraries were constructed by PCR. The sequencer was a NextSeq 500. Bulk TCR libraries were prepared as previously described, using TCR primers listed in Table S5. Total RNA was purified with the Qiagen AllPrep DNA/RNA kit. Before any analysis, reads coming from multiple sequencing runs of the same library were combined into one pool. Per the source publication's procedure: Reads were retained only if the reads had an exact TCR constant sequence, and the retained reads were trimmed to 150 nt and grouped according to their 12-nt molecular barcodes. Reads in each barcode group were sub-clustered using a 15% Levenshtein threshold, and a quality-weighted consensus sequence was built for each RNA molecule. Non-functional sequences were filtered out, along with any lower-count sequence sitting one edit away from another sequence. Barcode sub-clusters with fewer than 20% of the maximum read count were removed, based on fitting two negative binomial distributions. Through fastp at Q25 and MiXCR, TCRdb rebuilt clones from the public reads, retaining in-frame beta chains. All rows with the same CDR3 protein become a single entry with the most common DNA and genes. TCRdb's processing, not the study's, gives the V and J calls here. The sample data list about 510,000 distinct CDR3 sequences, and under 30% of these were observed just once. The biggest ten clones account for approximately 0.8% of the sample.

This TCR came from a human donor in good health. Some libraries in this study had Jurkat cell RNA spiked in. Material for sequencing was naive CD8+ T cells from blood, with Jurkat cell RNA spiked in. The sample's cell subset or site label, decoded: FACS-sorted CD8+CD4-CCR7+CD45RA+ naive T cells. The sequence joins TRBV27 to TRBJ2-2; the D gene lacks a confident call. The CDR3 protein sequence reads: CASSLMGVSNTGELFF. The DNA is TGTGCCAGCAGTCTAATGGGTGTTTCGAACACCGGGGAGCTGTTTTTT.